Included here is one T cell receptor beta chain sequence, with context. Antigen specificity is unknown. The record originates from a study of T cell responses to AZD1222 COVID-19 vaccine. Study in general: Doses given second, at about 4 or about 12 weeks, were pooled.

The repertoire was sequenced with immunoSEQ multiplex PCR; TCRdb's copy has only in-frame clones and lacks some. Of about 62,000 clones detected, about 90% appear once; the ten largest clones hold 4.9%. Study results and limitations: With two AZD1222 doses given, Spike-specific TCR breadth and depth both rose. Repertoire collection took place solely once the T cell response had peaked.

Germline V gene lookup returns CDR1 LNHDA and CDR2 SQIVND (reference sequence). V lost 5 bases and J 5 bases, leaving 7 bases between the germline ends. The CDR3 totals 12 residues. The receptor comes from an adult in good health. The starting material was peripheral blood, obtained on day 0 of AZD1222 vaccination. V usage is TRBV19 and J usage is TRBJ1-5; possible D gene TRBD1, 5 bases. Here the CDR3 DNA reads TGTGCCAGTAGTTTGGGGGATCAGCCCCAGCATTTT. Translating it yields CASSLGDQPQHF.